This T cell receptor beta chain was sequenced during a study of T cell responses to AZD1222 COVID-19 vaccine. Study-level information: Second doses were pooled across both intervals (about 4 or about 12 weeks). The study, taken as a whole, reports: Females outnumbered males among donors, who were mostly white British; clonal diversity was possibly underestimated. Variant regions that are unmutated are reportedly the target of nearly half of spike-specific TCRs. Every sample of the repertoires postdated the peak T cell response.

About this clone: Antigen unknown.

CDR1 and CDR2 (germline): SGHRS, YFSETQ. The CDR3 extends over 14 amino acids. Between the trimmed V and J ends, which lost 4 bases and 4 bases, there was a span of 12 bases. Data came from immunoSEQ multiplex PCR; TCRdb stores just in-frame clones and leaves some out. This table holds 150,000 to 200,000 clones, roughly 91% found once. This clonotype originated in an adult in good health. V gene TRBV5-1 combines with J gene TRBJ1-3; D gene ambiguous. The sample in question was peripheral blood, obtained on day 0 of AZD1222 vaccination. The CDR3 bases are TGCGCCAGCAGCCCCACCTCGGCGGGAAACACCATATATTTT. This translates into CASSPTSAGNTIYF.